These 12 T cell receptor beta chains were sequenced from one sample in a study of response to subunit inactivated influenza vaccine listed by TCRdb under 2018. Library preparation employed RT-PCR. Sequencing took place on an Illumina HiSeq 2500. TCRdb reanalyzed the raw reads on its own, using fastp at Q25 for trimming and MiXCR for clone calling, and kept in-frame beta chains. Entries that share a CDR3 protein sequence are merged under the most common genes and DNA. For this sample there are about 620,000 distinct CDR3 sequences; about 11% appear just once. Approximately 11% of the sample lies in the top ten. These same records also appear under a second study, on T cells expressing NK-cell markers. As the second paper documents: TCR beta cDNA libraries were made by 5'RACE template switching that added a universal primer site and unique molecular identifiers.

The sequencing used PBMCs from blood, collected on the day of vaccination. The receptor set was obtained from a man over 45 who received an inactivated influenza vaccine. Donor details come from another sample of the same person, matched by shared clones.

The chain recombines TRBV2 with TRBJ2-2, with D perhaps given as TRBD1 or TRBD2 (6 bases each). V was trimmed by 6 bases and J by 2 bases, leaving 19 bases between them. In germline, CDR1 is SNHLY, CDR2 FYNNEI. The CDR3 loop spans 17 amino acids. The CDR3 spells CASRPLTGRENTGELFF. Here the CDR3 DNA reads TGTGCCAGCAGGCCCCTAACAGGGCGGGAAAACACCGGGGAGCTGTTTTTT.

In this sample, this clonotype turned up many times. The V gene is TRBV20-1, the J gene TRBJ2-7; perhaps TRBD1 as D (6 bases). The germline V gene encodes CDR1 DFQATT and CDR2 SNEGSKA (reference sequence). The V end was cut by 2 bases, the J end by 2 bases, with 10 bases between. The CDR3 spans 13 residues. Written as DNA, the CDR3 is TGCAGTGCTAGATCGACAGGAACCTACGAGCAGTACTTC. It yields the protein CSARSTGTYEQYF.

This clonotype has a handful of counts. V usage is TRBV2 and J usage is TRBJ2-3; possibly TRBD1 for D (6 bases). The V end lost 7 bases, the J end lost 0 bases, and 11 bases lay between the germline ends. The CDR3 has 14 residues. Germline V lookup: CDR1 SNHLY, CDR2 FYNNEI. The CDR3 coding sequence is TGTGCCAGCATCCAGGGGTTTAGCACAGATACGCAGTATTTT. This encodes CASIQGFSTDTQYF.

This clonotype came up many times. This rearrangement joins TRBV24-1 to TRBJ2-2; D ambiguous. The germline gives CDR1 KGHDR, CDR2 SFDVKD. The CDR3 loop spans 12 amino acids. Trimming shortened V by 3 bases and J by 7 bases, and 5 bases separated the two germline ends. The CDR3 DNA is TGTGCCACCAGTGATGCTTACGGGGAGCTGTTTTTT. Translated: CATSDAYGELFF.

There are a few counts of this clonotype. The CDR3 loop reads CASSQDLRVLAGGLNEQFF. In nucleotides, the CDR3 is TGCGCCAGCAGCCAAGATCTTAGGGTCCTAGCGGGGGGCCTTAATGAGCAGTTCTTC. This chain joins TRBV4-3 and TRBJ2-1, with 11 positions matching TRBD2. V lost 0 bases, J lost 7 bases, and 14 bases stayed unmatched. In germline, CDR1 is LGHNA, CDR2 YSLEER. This CDR3 region has 19 residues.

This clonotype was recorded a few times. The J gene is TRBJ2-7, the V gene TRBV11-2; 7 bases match TRBD2. CDR3 size: 15 residues. The V gene end was trimmed by 3 bases and the J gene end by 0 bases; junction bases not matched to a gene: 5. Germline V gene data show CDR1 as SGHAT and CDR2 as FQNNGV. The CDR3 bases are TGTGCCAGCAGCTTCGGTTGGGACTACTCCTACGAGCAGTACTTC. Translating gives CASSFGWDYSYEQYF. The full variable domain, with the rest looked up from reference TRBV11-2 and TRBJ2-7, is EAGVAQSPRYKIIEKRQSVAFWCNPISGHATLYWYQQILGQGPKLLIQFQNNGVVDDSQLPKDRFSAERLKGVDSTLKIQPAKLEDSAVYLCASSFGWDYSYEQYFGPGTRLTVT.

The chain links TRBV6-2 or TRBV6-3 to TRBJ2-5; 8 bases agree with TRBD1. CDR1 is MNHEY and CDR2 is SVGEGT in the germline V gene. J lost 1 base, V lost 0 bases, and 4 bases had no gene match. The CDR3 has 16 residues. In nucleotides, the CDR3 is TGTGCCAGCAGTTACTCGACCAGGGGGCTCCAAGAGACCCAGTACTTC. Residues: CASSYSTRGLQETQYF.

The V gene is TRBV20-1, the J gene TRBJ1-6; 7 bases are a match to TRBD1. Germline CDR1 and CDR2: DFQATT and SNEGSKA (reference sequence). This CDR3 has 14 amino acids. V gave up 5 bases and J gave up 5 bases; unmatched junction bases: 6. The CDR3: CSALPGQNNSPLHF. The DNA of the CDR3 is TGCAGTGCTCTGCCGGGACAGAATAATTCACCCCTCCACTTT.

This clonotype was counted once. The genes are TRBV25-1 and TRBJ2-1; D gene uncertain. V was clipped by 1 base and J by 11 bases, with 15 bases between them. The germline V gene has CDR1 MGHDK and CDR2 SYGVNS. There are 14 residues in the CDR3. CDR3 amino acids: CASSEFARPPQQFF. CDR3 nucleotides: TGTGCCAGCAGTGAATTCGCCAGGCCCCCCCAGCAGTTCTTC.

The chain couples TRBV12-3 or TRBV12-4 to TRBJ2-3; TRBD2 matches at 8 bases. CDR3 length: 17 amino acids. J gave up 4 bases and V 6 bases, and 15 bases lay outside the gene matches. The CDR3 coding sequence is TGTGCCAGCAGAACGGGTCCGGGACTAGAGAAACCAGATACGCAGTATTTT. Residues: CASRTGPGLEKPDTQYF.

This clonotype has just a few counts. The J gene is TRBJ1-2, the V gene TRBV27, with D unresolved. V was shortened by 2 bases and J by 2 bases, with 9 bases between the two germline ends. The CDR3 extends over 14 amino acids. Germline CDR1 MNHEY, CDR2 SMNVEV (reference sequence). CDR3 bases: TGTGCCAGCAGTTTACACGGGGTCAACTATGGCTACACCTTC. Residues: CASSLHGVNYGYTF.

This clonotype was detected ten times or more. The rearrangement uses TRBV5-1 and TRBJ1-1, with 12 positions matching TRBD1. The ends lost 3 bases at V and 4 bases at J; junction bases unmatched: 10. The CDR3 is 17 amino acids. The V gene's germline CDR1 is SGHRS and CDR2 YFSETQ. The DNA for the CDR3 is TGCGCCAGCAGCTCTACCGGGACAGGGGGCTTCGGCACTGAAGCTTTCTTT. Translated: CASSSTGTGGFGTEAFF.